Listed here are 22 T cell receptor beta chains from one sample, sequenced in a study of OX40 agonist ivuxolimab in advanced cancers. Assay: immunoSEQ multiplex PCR; the TCRdb copy retains only in-frame clones and omits some. The data show 10,000 to 15,000 clones, under 80% seen once. This sample comprised CD4+ or CD8+ T cells sorted from blood, obtained in a trial of the OX40 agonist ivuxolimab. These receptors all come from an adult with an advanced solid tumor such as melanoma, head and neck, liver or kidney cancer.

A single count supports this clone. The chain couples TRBV9 to TRBJ2-1, with 12 bases matching TRBD2. This CDR3 contains 16 residues. V was pared by 0 bases and J by 6 bases, with 4 bases of the junction left unmatched. Looked up from germline, CDR1 is SGDLS and CDR2 is YYNGEE. CDR3 protein: CASSVETSGRFNEQFF. The DNA of the CDR3 is TGTGCCAGCAGCGTAGAAACTAGCGGGAGGTTCAATGAGCAGTTCTTC. The full variable domain, its missing parts supplied by reference TRBV9 and TRBJ2-1, is DSGVTQTPKHLITATGQRVTLRCSPRSGDLSVYWYQQSLDQGLQFLIQYYNGEERAKGNILERFSAQQFPDLHSELNLSSLELGDSALYFCASSVETSGRFNEQFFGPGTRLTVL.

The rearrangement uses TRBV14 and TRBJ2-3; D call uncertain. The germline gives CDR1 SGHDN, CDR2 FVKESK. The CDR3 is made up of 16 amino acids. V was pared by 1 base and J by 0 bases, with 11 bases between. Written as DNA, the CDR3 is TGTGCCAGCAGCCAAGTGCTAGTCCCTAGCACAGATACGCAGTATTTT. Its translation: CASSQVLVPSTDTQYF.

The genes are TRBV29-1 and TRBJ2-5, with D possibly TRBD2 on 5 matching bases. Deletions cut 7 bases from V and 2 bases from J, with 8 bases between. The CDR3 has 11 residues. Germline V gene data show CDR1 as SQVTM and CDR2 as ANQGSEA. CDR3 in amino acids: CSGRLQETQYF. The CDR3 nucleotides read TGCAGCGGGCGACTACAAGAGACCCAGTACTTC.

The chain has TRBV7-6 and TRBJ1-1, with a tentative D call TRBD1 (5 bases). Germline values: CDR1 SGHVS, CDR2 FNYEAQ. This CDR3 contains 16 residues. The germline V and J ends were trimmed by 1 base and 0 bases, with 12 bases remaining between them. CDR3 in amino acids: CASSLEFGGLNTEAFF. The CDR3 DNA is TGTGCCAGCAGCTTAGAATTCGGGGGATTGAACACTGAAGCTTTCTTT. Combining the CDR3 with reference TRBV7-6 and TRBJ1-1 gives the whole variable domain GAGVSQSPRYKVTKRGQDVALRCDPISGHVSLYWYRQALGQGPEFLTYFNYEAQQDKSGLPNDRFSAERPEGSISTLTIQRTEQRDSAMYRCASSLEFGGLNTEAFFGQGTRLTVV.

The rearrangement joins TRBV5-1 to TRBJ2-7, with D hard to call. CDR1 SGHRS and CDR2 YFSETQ come from the germline V gene. This CDR3 is built from 12 residues. The V and J ends lost 2 bases and 3 bases respectively, with 6 bases between them. Here the CDR3 DNA reads TGCGCCAGCAGCTTTTCTGGCTACGAGCAGTACTTC. This sequence encodes CASSFSGYEQYF.

The genes are TRBV28 and TRBJ2-5, with 7 bases matching TRBD1. CDR3 length: 17 amino acids. V shed 1 base, J shed 2 bases, and the junction held 10 bases outside the gene matches. Per the germline V gene, CDR1 is MDHEN and CDR2 is SYDVKM. The CDR3 loop is CASSLFRQGRGQETQYF. The CDR3 DNA follows: TGTGCCAGCAGTTTATTCAGACAGGGACGAGGGCAAGAGACCCAGTACTTC.

J is TRBJ1-3 and V is TRBV18; D call uncertain. Germline V gene sequence: CDR1 KGHSH, CDR2 LQKENI. The CDR3 totals 15 residues. Trimming removed 2 bases at V and 4 bases at J, with 12 bases between. CDR3 in amino acids: CASSPTGRAGNTIYF. The DNA for the CDR3 is TGTGCCAGCTCACCAACGGGTAGAGCGGGAAACACCATATATTTT.

V gene TRBV7-9 combines with J gene TRBJ2-5; D is perhaps TRBD1 (6 bases). Trimming shortened V by 2 bases and J by 3 bases, and 7 bases separated the two germline ends. This CDR3 comprises 13 residues. Germline V gene lookup returns CDR1 SEHNR and CDR2 FQNEAQ (reference sequence). CDR3 DNA sequence: TGTGCCAGCAGCTTACGGACAGAAGAGACCCAGTACTTC. Protein sequence: CASSLRTEETQYF. Full variable domain (outside the CDR3, taken from reference TRBV7-9 and TRBJ2-5): DTGVSQNPRHKITKRGQNVTFRCDPISEHNRLYWYRQTLGQGPEFLTYFQNEAQLEKSRLLSDRFSAERPKGSFSTLEIQRTEQGDSAMYLCASSLRTEETQYFGPGTRLLVL.

This chain links TRBV11-2 with TRBJ2-7; D remains ambiguous. Germline CDR1 SGHAT, CDR2 FQNNGV. This CDR3 spans 13 amino acids. Trimming left V 0 bases short and J 7 bases short, with 10 bases between. The CDR3 here is CASSLDPAGEQYF. In DNA form, the CDR3 reads TGTGCCAGCAGCTTAGACCCAGCAGGTGAGCAGTACTTC.

Sample share makes this clone hyperexpanded (1% or more). Other DNA variants within this sample encode the same CDR3. The chain recombines TRBV5-6 with TRBJ2-2; TRBD2 matches 15 bases. This CDR3 contains 19 residues. Germline assignment: CDR1 SGHDT and CDR2 YYEEEE. Trimming took 0 bases from V and 6 from J; bases not matched to a gene: 9. The CDR3 sequence: CASSLDGLAGGVGSGELFF. The CDR3, as DNA: TGTGCCAGCAGCTTGGACGGACTAGCGGGAGGGGTTGGATCCGGGGAGCTGTTTTTT. The full variable domain, with the rest looked up from reference TRBV5-6 and TRBJ2-2, is DAGVTQSPTHLIKTRGQQVTLRCSPKSGHDTVSWYQQALGQGPQFIFQYYEEEERQRGNFPDRFSGHQFPNYSSELNVNALLLGDSALYLCASSLDGLAGGVGSGELFFGEGSRLTVL.

The chain employs TRBV29-1 and TRBJ1-2; no reliable D call. From germline, CDR1 is SQVTM and CDR2 ANQGSEA. There are 11 residues in the CDR3. For the CDR3, the DNA is TGCGCGTGGGGTGCCCCTGATGGCTACACCTTC. It is translated as CAWGAPDGYTF.

This clone was picked up a small number of times. This chain connects TRBV9 to TRBJ2-2; 14 bases fit TRBD2. With V trimmed by 4 bases and J by 6 bases, 14 bases remained unmatched. CDR1 is SGDLS, CDR2 YYNGEE, per germline. CDR3 length equals 19 residues. CDR3 sequence: CASSPWTSGRFLHPGELFF. DNA of the CDR3: TGTGCCAGCAGCCCCTGGACTAGCGGGAGGTTTTTGCACCCCGGGGAGCTGTTTTTT.

V is TRBV5-6 and J is TRBJ1-2, with 9 positions matching TRBD1. V was clipped by 5 bases and J by 2 bases; unmatched bases: 10. CDR1 is SGHDT and CDR2 is YYEEEE in the germline V gene. CDR3 size: 16 residues. CDR3 protein: CASRPTQGAGNYGYTF. The DNA of the CDR3 is TGTGCCAGCAGACCTACACAGGGGGCGGGCAACTATGGCTACACCTTC.

The CDR3 DNA reads as TGTGCCAGCAGCTTAGGGTTCAACGGGGCCGGGGAGCAGTACGTC. It yields the protein CASSLGFNGAGEQYV. The chain employs TRBV11-2 and TRBJ2-7; D is tentatively TRBD1 or TRBD2 (5 bases each). V lost 1 base to trimming and J lost 7 bases, with 17 bases between them. The CDR3 has 15 amino acids. Germline CDR1 reads SGHAT; CDR2 reads FQNNGV.

This chain joins TRBV4-1 and TRBJ1-1; TRBD1 is a possible D gene (5 bases). The CDR3 has 12 amino acids. The V gene's germline CDR1 is MGHRA and CDR2 YSYEKL. Trimming removed 4 bases from V and 5 bases from J, with 8 bases in between. The CDR3 is CASSRGGTEAFF. CDR3 nucleotides: TGCGCCAGCAGCCGCGGGGGAACTGAAGCTTTCTTT.

The rearrangement links TRBV6-1 to TRBJ2-3; the match to TRBD1 covers 8 bases. The J segment lost 0 bases and the V segment lost 11 bases, leaving 7 bases of the junction unmatched. The CDR3 is 14 amino acids. Germline V lookup: CDR1 MNHNS, CDR2 SASEGT. The CDR3 region has the DNA TGTGCCGGCGAGGACAGGGCTAGCACAGATACGCAGTATTTT. It encodes CAGEDRASTDTQYF.

This rearrangement joins TRBV27 to TRBJ1-1; TRBD1 matches 8 bases. The germline gives CDR1 MNHEY, CDR2 SMNVEV (reference sequence). This CDR3 is built from 15 residues. Trimming took 5 bases from V and 1 from J; bases not matched to a gene: 6. DNA for the CDR3: TGTGCCAGCAGTCCGGCGGGACAGGCGAACACTGAAGCTTTCTTT. Protein sequence: CASSPAGQANTEAFF.

This sequence joins TRBV6-5 and TRBJ2-2, with TRBD1 matching 8 bases. Germline V gives CDR1 MNHEY, CDR2 SVGAGI. Unmatched junction bases numbered 4, after V lost 6 bases and J lost 7 bases. CDR3 length: 13 residues. The CDR3 loop reads CASRQGAGGELFF. CDR3 nucleotide sequence: TGTGCCAGCAGGCAGGGGGCGGGCGGGGAGCTGTTTTTT.

The chain uses TRBV9 and TRBJ1-1, with TRBD1 matching over 11 bases. The ends lost 4 bases at V and 0 bases at J; junction bases unmatched: 5. There are 16 residues in the CDR3. Germline V lookup: CDR1 SGDLS, CDR2 YYNGEE. This CDR3 reads CASSHRTGGVNTEAFF. DNA of the CDR3: TGTGCCAGCAGCCACCGGACAGGGGGCGTGAACACTGAAGCTTTCTTT. Based on the CDR3 plus reference TRBV9 and TRBJ1-1, the full variable domain is DSGVTQTPKHLITATGQRVTLRCSPRSGDLSVYWYQQSLDQGLQFLIQYYNGEERAKGNILERFSAQQFPDLHSELNLSSLELGDSALYFCASSHRTGGVNTEAFFGQGTRLTVV.

This chain links TRBV25-1 with TRBJ2-1; a weak D match, TRBD2 (5 bases). The CDR3 runs 15 residues. Germline CDR1 MGHDK, CDR2 SYGVNS. V lost 5 bases, J lost 4 bases, and 15 bases lay in between. CDR3 in DNA: TGTGCCAGCAGTCGAGGGCGGTCGATATACAATGAGCAGTTCTTC. Residues: CASSRGRSIYNEQFF.

The gene calls are TRBV30 and TRBJ2-7; TRBD1 aligns across 8 bases. Trimming removed 1 base from V and 4 bases from J; junction bases left unmatched: 9. The CDR3 loop spans 15 amino acids. The germline V gene encodes CDR1 GTSNPN and CDR2 SVGIG (reference sequence). The CDR3 DNA reads TGTGCCTGGAGTGGGACCCCTAGGACAGGGTACGAGCAGTACTTC. The encoded protein is CAWSGTPRTGYEQYF.

This chain joins TRBV27 and TRBJ1-5; TRBD1 is a possible D gene (5 bases). V shed 0 bases and J shed 4 bases, with 16 bases lying between them. This CDR3 is built from 17 residues. Germline V gene lookup returns CDR1 MNHEY and CDR2 SMNVEV (reference sequence). This CDR3 reads CASSLSSDMRGNQPQHF. CDR3 coding DNA: TGTGCCAGCAGTTTATCTTCCGATATGAGGGGAAATCAGCCCCAGCATTTT.